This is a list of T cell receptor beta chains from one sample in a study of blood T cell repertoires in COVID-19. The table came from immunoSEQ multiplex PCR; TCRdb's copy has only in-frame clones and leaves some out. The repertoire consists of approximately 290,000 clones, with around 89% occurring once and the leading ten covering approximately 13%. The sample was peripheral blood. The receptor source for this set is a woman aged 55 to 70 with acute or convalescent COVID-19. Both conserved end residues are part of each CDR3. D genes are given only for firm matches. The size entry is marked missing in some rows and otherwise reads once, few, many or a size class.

DNA: TGTGCCAGCAGCTTAGACTTGCGGGAGAGCTACGAGCAGTACTTC; CDR3: CASSLDLRESYEQYF; J: TRBJ2-7; D: TRBD2; size: once; V: TRBV7-8
DNA: TGTGCCAGCAGCATGGGACAGGGAGAGTATGGCTACACCTTC; CDR3: CASSMGQGEYGYTF; J: TRBJ1-2; D: TRBD1; size: NA; V: TRBV7-2
DNA: TGTGCCAGCAGCTCGGGACTAGCGGGCCATGAGCAGTTCTTC; CDR3: CASSSGLAGHEQFF; J: TRBJ2-1; D: TRBD2; size: NA; V: TRBV7-2
DNA: TGTGCCAGCAGCCCCAGGACTAGCGGGTTCGATACGCAGTATTTT; CDR3: CASSPRTSGFDTQYF; J: TRBJ2-3; D: TRBD2; size: NA; V: TRBV7-3
DNA: TGTGCCAGCAGCCCAAAGCGGGGGGCTACCGGCTACACCTTC; CDR3: CASSPKRGATGYTF; J: TRBJ1-2; D: NA; size: NA; V: TRBV14
DNA: TGTGCCAGCAGCTTGTTGACTAGCGGGGGGGCTCCCGGTTACAATGAGCAGTTCTTC; CDR3: CASSLLTSGGAPGYNEQFF; J: TRBJ2-1; D: TRBD2; size: NA; V: TRBV5-5
DNA: TGTGCCAGTAGTATTCTAGCGGGGCCCAATGAGCAGTTCTTC; CDR3: CASSILAGPNEQFF; J: TRBJ2-1; D: TRBD2; size: NA; V: TRBV19
DNA: TGTGCCAGCAGCCAGACAGTCGTCTCCTACGAGCAGTACTTC; CDR3: CASSQTVVSYEQYF; J: TRBJ2-7; D: NA; size: NA; V: TRBV3-1/TRBV3-2
DNA: TGTGCCAGTTCAACAGGTCCGAACACCGGGGAGCTGTTTTTT; CDR3: CASSTGPNTGELFF; J: TRBJ2-2; D: NA; size: NA; V: TRBV19
DNA: TGCGCCAGCAGCCAAGACCCCACTGAAGCGGGGGATAGGCATGAGCAGTTCTTC; CDR3: CASSQDPTEAGDRHEQFF; J: TRBJ2-1; D: TRBD2; size: NA; V: TRBV4-3
DNA: TGCGCCAGCAGCGGGGGACTTTACGAGCAGTACTTC; CDR3: CASSGGLYEQYF; J: TRBJ2-7; D: NA; size: few; V: TRBV5-1
DNA: TGTGCCAGCAGCGTTAATCGGCGGGGGGAAGAGACCCAGTACTTC; CDR3: CASSVNRRGEETQYF; J: TRBJ2-5; D: TRBD2; size: NA; V: TRBV9
DNA: TGTGCCAGCAGCCACCACGCCGGGCCCCAGCATTTT; CDR3: CASSHHAGPQHF; J: TRBJ1-5; D: NA; size: NA; V: TRBV14
DNA: TGTGCCAGCAGCGCTGGGGGGGTGAACACTGAAGCTTTCTTT; CDR3: CASSAGGVNTEAFF; J: TRBJ1-1; D: NA; size: NA; V: TRBV6-5
DNA: TGTGCCAGCAGTCCGGTGGGCAACTATGGCTACACCTTC; CDR3: CASSPVGNYGYTF; J: TRBJ1-2; D: NA; size: NA; V: TRBV28
DNA: TGTGCCAGCAGTTACTCTGGGCAGGGACTAACCGGGGAGCTGTTTTTT; CDR3: CASSYSGQGLTGELFF; J: TRBJ2-2; D: TRBD2; size: NA; V: TRBV6-6
DNA: TGTGCCAGCAGCTTAACTAGCGGGGCGAACACCGGGGAGCTGTTTTTT; CDR3: CASSLTSGANTGELFF; J: TRBJ2-2; D: TRBD2; size: NA; V: TRBV7-2
DNA: TGTGCCAGTAGTACTCGGGGAGGGGAGCTGTTTTTT; CDR3: CASSTRGGELFF; J: TRBJ2-2; D: NA; size: NA; V: TRBV19
DNA: TGTGCCAGCAGTGAATTGGGGCTGCGCTATTACGAGCAGTACTTC; CDR3: CASSELGLRYYEQYF; J: TRBJ2-7; D: NA; size: NA; V: TRBV6-1
DNA: TGTGCCAGCAGCTCGCCGGGGGAGCAGTACTTC; CDR3: CASSSPGEQYF; J: TRBJ2-7; D: NA; size: NA; V: TRBV11-2
DNA: TGTGCCAGCAGGGGGCCTACTGGAAACACCATATATTTT; CDR3: CASRGPTGNTIYF; J: TRBJ1-3; D: NA; size: once; V: TRBV6-5
DNA: TGCAGCGTTGAAAAGAGCGGGAGATCCTACAATGAGCAGTTCTTC; CDR3: CSVEKSGRSYNEQFF; J: TRBJ2-1; D: TRBD2; size: NA; V: TRBV29-1
DNA: TGTGCCAGTAGTACGCCACTAGCGGGGGTTGAGGAGACCCAGTACTTC; CDR3: CASSTPLAGVEETQYF; J: TRBJ2-5; D: TRBD2; size: NA; V: TRBV19
DNA: TGTGCCAGCAGTGAAAATATCTGGGACAGTAGCACAGATACGCAGTATTTT; CDR3: CASSENIWDSSTDTQYF; J: TRBJ2-3; D: TRBD1; size: NA; V: TRBV6-1
DNA: TGTGCCAGCAATCCGACAGGAACAGATACGCAGTATTTT; CDR3: CASNPTGTDTQYF; J: TRBJ2-3; D: NA; size: NA; V: TRBV12-3/TRBV12-4
DNA: TGTGCCAGCAGATTGGGGACTCTCGAAACCGATACGCAGTATTTT; CDR3: CASRLGTLETDTQYF; J: TRBJ2-3; D: NA; size: NA; V: TRBV5-4
DNA: TGTGCCACCAGTGCCCACGGGCAGGGGGTCTCCGGCAATCAGCCCCAGCATTTT; CDR3: CATSAHGQGVSGNQPQHF; J: TRBJ1-5; D: TRBD1; size: NA; V: TRBV24-1
DNA: TGTGCCAGCAGTTCCCTAGCGGGAGGGTCCTACAATGAGCAGTTCTTC; CDR3: CASSSLAGGSYNEQFF; J: TRBJ2-1; D: TRBD2; size: NA; V: TRBV27
DNA: TGTGCCAGCAGTTGCCCTCCCTACAGGAACACCGGGGAGCTGTTTTTT; CDR3: CASSCPPYRNTGELFF; J: TRBJ2-2; D: NA; size: NA; V: TRBV6-2/TRBV6-3
DNA: TGTGCCACCAGCCTCCGCGCGGGGGGGCTGACAGATACGCAGTATTTT; CDR3: CATSLRAGGLTDTQYF; J: TRBJ2-3; D: TRBD2; size: NA; V: TRBV15
DNA: TGTGCCAGCAGTTTGGAGGGAGTCTCTGGAAACACCATATATTTT; CDR3: CASSLEGVSGNTIYF; J: TRBJ1-3; D: NA; size: NA; V: TRBV6-5
DNA: TGTGCCAGCAGCAAATCGGGACAGGGCACGACTGAAGCTTTCTTT; CDR3: CASSKSGQGTTEAFF; J: TRBJ1-1; D: TRBD1; size: NA; V: TRBV5-5
DNA: TGTGCCAGCAGCAGTAGCGGGAGGGGCAACACCGGGGAGCTGTTTTTT; CDR3: CASSSSGRGNTGELFF; J: TRBJ2-2; D: TRBD2; size: once; V: TRBV28
DNA: TGTGCCAGCAGTTACTCACAGATAGGAGGAGAGACCCAGTACTTC; CDR3: CASSYSQIGGETQYF; J: TRBJ2-5; D: NA; size: NA; V: TRBV6-5
DNA: TGTGCCAGCAGATCGGGCGGGCAAGAGACCCAGTACTTC; CDR3: CASRSGGQETQYF; J: TRBJ2-5; D: NA; size: NA; V: TRBV28
DNA: TGTGCCAGCAGTTACTCACGAGAGATGAACACTGAAGCTTTCTTT; CDR3: CASSYSREMNTEAFF; J: TRBJ1-1; D: NA; size: NA; V: TRBV6-6
DNA: TGTGCCACCAGACTAGCGGGGAACACCGGGGAGCTGTTTTTT; CDR3: CATRLAGNTGELFF; J: TRBJ2-2; D: TRBD2; size: NA; V: TRBV24-1
DNA: TGCAGCGTTGAAGATGCGGGTGACAGGGCCTACAATGAGCAGTTCTTC; CDR3: CSVEDAGDRAYNEQFF; J: TRBJ2-1; D: TRBD1; size: NA; V: TRBV29-1
DNA: TGTGCCAGCAGCTCCAGGACTAGCGGGAGTCGAGGTGAGCAGTTCTTC; CDR3: CASSSRTSGSRGEQFF; J: TRBJ2-1; D: TRBD2; size: NA; V: TRBV9
DNA: TGTGCCAGCTCACTTCGCCAGGGGGCAGGTCAGCCCCAGCATTTT; CDR3: CASSLRQGAGQPQHF; J: TRBJ1-5; D: TRBD1; size: NA; V: TRBV18
DNA: TGCGCCAGCAGCCTGACACCTAATAATTCACCCCTCCACTTT; CDR3: CASSLTPNNSPLHF; J: TRBJ1-6; D: NA; size: NA; V: TRBV4-3
DNA: TGTGCCAGCCTTGAGGGGGCTAATCAGCCCCAGCATTTT; CDR3: CASLEGANQPQHF; J: TRBJ1-5; D: TRBD1; size: NA; V: TRBV6-5
DNA: TGTGCCAGTAGCTACCCTCCACGCGGAAACACCATATATTTT; CDR3: CASSYPPRGNTIYF; J: TRBJ1-3; D: NA; size: NA; V: TRBV19
DNA: TGTGCCAGCAGCAGACCAGGGAAAGGGGCAACTAATGAAAAACTGTTTTTT; CDR3: CASSRPGKGATNEKLFF; J: TRBJ1-4; D: NA; size: few; V: TRBV21-1
DNA: TGTGCCAGCAGCCGACGGCAGGGGGCAAGCGATAATTCACCCCTCCACTTT; CDR3: CASSRRQGASDNSPLHF; J: TRBJ1-6; D: TRBD1; size: once; V: TRBV3-1/TRBV3-2
DNA: TGTGCCAGCAGTTTAGGCCTGCGCGGGAGGAATCCTTTAAACACCGGGGAGCTGTTTTTT; CDR3: CASSLGLRGRNPLNTGELFF; J: TRBJ2-2; D: TRBD2; size: NA; V: TRBV28
DNA: TGCAGCGGGAGGGCGCTAAGCGGGGGGTTCTCCTACAATGAGCAGTTCTTC; CDR3: CSGRALSGGFSYNEQFF; J: TRBJ2-1; D: TRBD2; size: NA; V: TRBV29-1
DNA: TGTGCCTGGAAAGGGAGGGCGGAGACCCAGTACTTC; CDR3: CAWKGRAETQYF; J: TRBJ2-5; D: TRBD2; size: once; V: TRBV30
DNA: TGTGCCAGCAGCTTACGCGACAGCAATTCACCCCTCCACTTT; CDR3: CASSLRDSNSPLHF; J: TRBJ1-6; D: NA; size: NA; V: TRBV7-8
DNA: TGTGCCAGCAGTGAAAGGAGGCTAGGGGAGCTGTTTTTT; CDR3: CASSERRLGELFF; J: TRBJ2-2; D: NA; size: few; V: TRBV2
DNA: TGTGCCAGCAGTTCCCAGGGGACGGGCTACACCTTC; CDR3: CASSSQGTGYTF; J: TRBJ1-2; D: NA; size: NA; V: TRBV6-5
DNA: TGTGCCAGCAGTCCATTTACAGGGGGGAGGACTGAAGCTTTCTTT; CDR3: CASSPFTGGRTEAFF; J: TRBJ1-1; D: TRBD1; size: NA; V: TRBV28
DNA: TGCAGCGCCGGCGGGACAGGGGGCATCTACGAGCAGTACTTC; CDR3: CSAGGTGGIYEQYF; J: TRBJ2-7; D: TRBD1; size: NA; V: TRBV29-1
DNA: TGTGCCAGCTCACGAGGGAGGGACACTGAAGCTTTCTTT; CDR3: CASSRGRDTEAFF; J: TRBJ1-1; D: NA; size: NA; V: TRBV18
DNA: TGTGCCAGCAGTTTACAGGGTGGCTATGGCTACACCTTC; CDR3: CASSLQGGYGYTF; J: TRBJ1-2; D: NA; size: NA; V: TRBV28